This TCR beta chain was documented in a study of blood T cells in healthy people across ages. Through a sample-barcoded 5' primer and a J-beta primer mix, a second PCR was run for roughly 6 to 11 cycles. Sequencing yielded, for each sample, at least 2.5 million paired-end reads carrying CDR3. TCRdb passed the 5' RACE reads through MiXCR, listing each CDR3 protein once. The table lists more than 500,000 distinct CDR3 sequences, 25% to 30% of them singletons. Every donor gave approximately 10 milliliters of peripheral blood. V gave up 5 bases and J gave up 3 bases, with 11 bases separating them. This CDR3 spans 13 amino acids. The V gene's germline CDR1 is MNHEY and CDR2 SVGAGI.

This TCR was recovered from an older woman in good health. The chain joins TRBV6-5 to TRBJ2-7; D is unclear. The sequencing sample was made of blood. The CDR3 nucleotides are TGTGCCAGCAGTCCACACATGAACTACGAGCAGTACTTC. Translation gives CASSPHMNYEQYF.